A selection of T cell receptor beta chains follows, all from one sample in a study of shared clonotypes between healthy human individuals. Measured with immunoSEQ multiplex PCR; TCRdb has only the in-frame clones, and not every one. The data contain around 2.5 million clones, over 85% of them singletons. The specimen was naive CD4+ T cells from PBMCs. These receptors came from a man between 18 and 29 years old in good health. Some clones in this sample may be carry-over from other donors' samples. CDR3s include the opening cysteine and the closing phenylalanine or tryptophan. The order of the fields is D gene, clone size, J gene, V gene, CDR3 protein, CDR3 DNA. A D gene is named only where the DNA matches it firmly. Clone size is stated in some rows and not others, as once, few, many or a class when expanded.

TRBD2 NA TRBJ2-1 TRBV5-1 CASRRGSDNNEQFF TGCGCCAGCAGACGCGGGAGCGACAACAATGAGCAGTTCTTC
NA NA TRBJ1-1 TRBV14 CASSQVAGMNTEAFF TGTGCCAGCAGCCAAGTGGCCGGGATGAACACTGAAGCTTTCTTT
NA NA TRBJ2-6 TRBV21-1 CASSKDPGGKNKHSGANVLTF TGTGCCAGCAGCAAAGACCCCGGGGGGAAGAATAAACACTCTGGGGCCAACGTCCTGACTTTC
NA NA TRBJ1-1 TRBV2 CASSELVNTEAFF TGTGCCAGCAGTGAACTGGTAAACACTGAAGCTTTCTTT
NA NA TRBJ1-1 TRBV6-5 CASRGGAWTEAFF TGTGCCAGCAGAGGGGGGGCATGGACTGAAGCTTTCTTT
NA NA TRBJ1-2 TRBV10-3 CAISGKDGIQHYGYTF TGTGCCATCAGTGGGAAAGACGGAATTCAACACTATGGCTACACCTTC
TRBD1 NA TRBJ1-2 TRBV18 CASSPSGTGTARGYTF TGTGCCAGCTCACCAAGTGGGACAGGGACCGCTCGGGGCTACACCTTC
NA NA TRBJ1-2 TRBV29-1 CSVERVGEVYGYTF TGCAGCGTTGAGAGAGTAGGGGAAGTCTATGGCTACACCTTC
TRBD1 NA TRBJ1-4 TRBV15 CATSTRDRGHNNEKLFF TGTGCCACCAGCACCCGGGACAGGGGGCATAATAATGAAAAACTGTTTTTT
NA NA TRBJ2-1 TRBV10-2 CASKIEFQGGSSYNEQFF TGCGCCAGCAAGATAGAGTTTCAAGGTGGGAGCTCCTACAATGAGCAGTTCTTC
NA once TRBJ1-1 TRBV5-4 CASSLGRAETEAFF TGTGCCAGCAGCCTAGGGCGGGCAGAAACTGAAGCTTTCTTT
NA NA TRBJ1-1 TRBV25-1 CASSERSYTEAFF TGTGCCAGCAGTGAACGCTCGTACACTGAAGCTTTCTTT
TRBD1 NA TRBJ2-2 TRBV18 CASSAGTGNTGELFF TGTGCCAGCTCGGCCGGGACAGGGAACACCGGGGAGCTGTTTTTT
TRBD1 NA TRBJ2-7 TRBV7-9 CASSHNRDSGEQYF TGTGCCAGCAGCCATAACCGGGACAGTGGAGAGCAGTACTTC
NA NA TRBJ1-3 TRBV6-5 CASSSGWGNTIYF TGTGCCAGCAGTTCAGGGTGGGGAAACACCATATATTTT
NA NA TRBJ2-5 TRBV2 CASRSRRLQETQYF TGTGCCAGCAGATCACGGCGGCTCCAAGAGACCCAGTACTTC
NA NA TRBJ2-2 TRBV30 CAWDILGELFF TGTGCCTGGGATATTCTCGGGGAGCTGTTTTTT
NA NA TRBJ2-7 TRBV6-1 CATLTWRTPLLEQYF TGTGCCACCCTCACATGGCGCACCCCACTGCTCGAGCAGTACTTC
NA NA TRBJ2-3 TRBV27 CASSLRPSTDTQYF TGTGCCAGCAGTTTGCGGCCTAGCACAGATACGCAGTATTTT
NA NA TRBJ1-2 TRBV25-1 CASSDSQQRYGYTF TGTGCCAGCAGTGACAGTCAGCAGAGATATGGCTACACCTTC
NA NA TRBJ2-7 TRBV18 CASSPSSYEQYF TGTGCCAGCTCACCCAGCTCCTACGAGCAGTACTTC
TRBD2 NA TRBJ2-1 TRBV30 CAWSVGLAGGYDEQFF TGTGCCTGGAGTGTTGGGCTAGCGGGAGGATATGATGAGCAGTTCTTC
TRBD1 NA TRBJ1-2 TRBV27 CASSLLRDPDRGLGYTF TGTGCCAGCAGTTTACTGAGGGATCCGGACAGGGGGCTTGGCTACACCTTC
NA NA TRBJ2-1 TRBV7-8 CASSLDSAGNEQFF TGTGCCAGCAGCTTAGATTCGGCGGGTAATGAGCAGTTCTTC
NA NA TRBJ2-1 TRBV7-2 CASSLPRGYNEQFF TGTGCCAGCAGCTTACCTCGGGGGTACAATGAGCAGTTCTTC
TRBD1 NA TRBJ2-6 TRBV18 CASSPQGATSGANVLTF TGTGCCAGCTCACCACAGGGGGCAACCTCTGGGGCCAACGTCCTGACTTTC
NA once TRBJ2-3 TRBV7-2 CASSFRGDTQYF TGTGCCAGCAGTTTCCGGGGGGATACGCAGTATTTT
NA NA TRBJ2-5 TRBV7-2 CASSLARPLGAQYF TGTGCCAGCAGCTTAGCGAGGCCTTTGGGGGCCCAGTACTTC
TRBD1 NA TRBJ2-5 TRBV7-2 CASSRRTGPGETQYF TGTGCCAGCAGCCGCCGGACAGGGCCAGGGGAGACCCAGTACTTC
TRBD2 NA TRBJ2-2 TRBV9 CASRGTSNTGELFF TGTGCCAGCAGGGGGACTAGCAACACCGGGGAGCTGTTTTTT
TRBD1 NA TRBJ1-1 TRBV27 CASSHSQGGASYAEAFF TGTGCCAGCAGCCATTCCCAGGGGGGGGCGTCTTATGCTGAAGCTTTCTTT
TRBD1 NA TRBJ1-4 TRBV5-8 CASSFGQGREKLFF TGTGCCAGCAGCTTCGGACAGGGAAGGGAAAAACTGTTTTTT
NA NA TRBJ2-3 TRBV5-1 CASSAPPPSDTQYF TGCGCCAGCAGCGCGCCCCCCCCCTCAGATACGCAGTATTTT
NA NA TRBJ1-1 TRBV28 CASTPMGQGEVEAFF TGTGCCAGCACCCCCATGGGGCAAGGCGAGGTTGAAGCTTTCTTT
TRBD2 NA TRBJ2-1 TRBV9 CASSVGSLAGVYNEQFF TGTGCCAGCAGCGTAGGATCCCTAGCGGGGGTATACAATGAGCAGTTCTTC
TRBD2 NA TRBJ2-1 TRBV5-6 CASSFQAGSYNEQFF TGTGCCAGCAGCTTTCAAGCGGGATCCTACAATGAGCAGTTCTTC
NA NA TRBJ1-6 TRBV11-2 CASSTTPLGSYNSPLHF TGTGCCAGCAGTACCACCCCGTTGGGCTCCTATAATTCACCCCTCCACTTT
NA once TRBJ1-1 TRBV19 CASSFAAWGNTEAFF TGTGCCAGTAGTTTTGCGGCGTGGGGGAACACTGAAGCTTTCTTT
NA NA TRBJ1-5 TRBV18 CASSPSQSGSNQPQHF TGTGCCAGCTCACCGAGTCAATCTGGTAGCAATCAGCCCCAGCATTTT
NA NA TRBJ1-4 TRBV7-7 CASSLTPNEKLFF TGTGCCAGCAGCTTAACTCCTAATGAAAAACTGTTTTTT
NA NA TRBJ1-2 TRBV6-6 CASSYSPRDVYGYTF TGTGCCAGCAGTTACTCTCCGCGGGATGTCTATGGCTACACCTTC
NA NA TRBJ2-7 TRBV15 CATSRVGGKRVEQYF TGTGCCACCAGCAGAGTCGGCGGGAAACGGGTCGAGCAGTACTTC
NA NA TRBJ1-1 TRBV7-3 CASSPQAQFLPTEAFF TGTGCCAGCAGCCCCCAGGCCCAGTTCCTACCCACTGAAGCTTTCTTT
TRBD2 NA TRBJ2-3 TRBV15 CATSPGTSGRAGTQYF TGTGCCACCAGCCCCGGGACTAGCGGGAGGGCGGGTACGCAGTATTTT
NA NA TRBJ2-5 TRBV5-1 CASSPLGRETQYF TGCGCCAGCAGCCCCTTGGGTAGAGAGACCCAGTACTTC
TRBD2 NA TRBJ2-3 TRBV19 CASSGSGRAGGDTQYF TGTGCCAGTAGTGGGAGCGGGAGGGCCGGAGGAGATACGCAGTATTTT
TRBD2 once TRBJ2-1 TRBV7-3 CASSLRTSPNEQFF TGTGCCAGCAGCCTGAGGACTAGCCCCAATGAGCAGTTCTTC
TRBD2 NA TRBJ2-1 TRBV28 CASSLQTSGNNEQFF TGTGCCAGCAGTTTACAGACTAGCGGTAACAATGAGCAGTTCTTC
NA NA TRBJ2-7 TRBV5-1 CASSWQGDMYEQYF TGCGCCAGCAGTTGGCAGGGAGATATGTACGAGCAGTACTTC
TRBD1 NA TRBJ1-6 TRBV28 CASSSVQGARLGSPLHF TGTGCCAGCAGTTCCGTTCAGGGGGCGAGGTTAGGGTCACCCCTCCACTTT
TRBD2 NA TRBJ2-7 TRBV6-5 CASSRRLAGGHEQYF TGTGCCAGCAGCCGTAGACTAGCGGGAGGACACGAGCAGTACTTC
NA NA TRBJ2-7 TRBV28 CASSLWGGQNYEQYF TGTGCCAGCAGTTTATGGGGGGGGCAAAACTACGAGCAGTACTTC
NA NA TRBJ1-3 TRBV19 CASSATGDSGNTIYF TGTGCCAGTAGCGCGACGGGTGACTCTGGAAACACCATATATTTT
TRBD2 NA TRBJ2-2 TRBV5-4 CASSLAWGGGPTGELFF TGTGCCAGCAGCTTGGCCTGGGGGGGAGGGCCAACCGGGGAGCTGTTTTTT
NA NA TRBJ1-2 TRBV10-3 CATLAPNAPYGYTF TGTGCCACCCTAGCCCCTAACGCCCCCTATGGCTACACCTTC
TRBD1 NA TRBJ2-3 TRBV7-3 CASSLMSGTGGAEQYF TGTGCCAGCAGCTTAATGTCCGGGACAGGGGGCGCAGAGCAGTATTTT
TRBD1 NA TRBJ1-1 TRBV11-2 CASSPDRVGTEAFF TGTGCCAGCAGCCCCGACAGGGTGGGCACTGAAGCTTTCTTT
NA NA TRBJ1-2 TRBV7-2 CASSLGRLSYGYTF TGTGCCAGCAGCTTAGGTCGACTCTCCTATGGCTACACCTTC
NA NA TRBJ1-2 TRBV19 CASSIWGTPNYGYTF TGTGCCAGTAGTATTTGGGGGACTCCCAACTATGGCTACACCTTC